One and the same sample provided the 5 T cell receptor beta chains below, sequenced in a study of blood T cells in healthy people across ages. The authors ran a second PCR of roughly 7 to 11 cycles using a sample-barcoded 5' primer and a J-beta primer mix. TCRdb independently ran MiXCR on the 5' RACE reads; one entry per CDR3 protein. The data hold around 1,000,000 distinct CDR3 sequences, with around 25% observed a single time. These same data were also listed under a study on T cells of mothers and their children.

Sequenced input: blood. The receptor set was obtained from a girl aged 2 to 9 in good health.

This clonotype came up a few times. At one end, the junction sequence differs from germline, possibly due to a read error. This sequence joins TRBV20-1 and TRBJ1-2; 10 bases map to TRBD1. This CDR3 contains 14 residues. CDR1 is DFQATT, CDR2 SNEGSKA, per germline (reference sequence). The CDR3 reads CSADDRGLVYGYAF. The CDR3 DNA follows: TGCAGTGCCGACGACAGGGGGCTCGTCTATGGCTACGCCTTC.

Only a few counts were recorded for this clonotype. The chain's CDR3 is CAGSNSRATDYPTNEKLFF. In nucleotides, the CDR3 is TGTGCCGGCAGCAATTCCCGGGCCACCGACTATCCAACTAATGAAAAACTGTTTTTT. The chain is built from TRBV21-1 and TRBJ1-4; TRBD1, as called in the table, went unchecked against the DNA. TRBV21-1 is a listed pseudogene. The CDR3 covers 19 residues.

This chain uses TRBV6-1 with TRBJ2-7; unclear D gene. This CDR3 is built from 15 residues. Trimming removed 6 bases from V and 2 bases from J, with 17 bases in between. The germline gives CDR1 MNHNS, CDR2 SASEGT. CDR3 sequence (DNA): TGTGCCAGCAGCCGGACGGGCCTTCCGACCTACGAGCAGTACTTC. Translation gives CASSRTGLPTYEQYF.

The chain links TRBV7-3 to TRBJ2-5; unclear D gene. Germline-derived CDR1 and CDR2 are SGHTA and FQGTGA. Trimming shortened V by 8 bases and J by 5 bases, and 24 bases separated the two germline ends. The CDR3 extends over 16 amino acids. The CDR3 coding sequence is TGTGCCAGCCGAAGAGTCCCGACACACCAACCGGAGACCCAGTACTTC. This encodes CASRRVPTHQPETQYF.

The table lists this clonotype with a few counts. The genes are TRBV27 and TRBJ1-4, with 9 bases aligning to TRBD1. J was trimmed by 6 bases and V by 5 bases; bases with no gene match: 7. Germline assignment: CDR1 MNHEY and CDR2 SMNVEV (reference sequence). The CDR3 consists of 15 residues. CDR3 bases: TGTGCCAGCAGTGTAGGGGACAGGGTTCATGAAAAACTGTTTTTT. It specifies CASSVGDRVHEKLFF.